Each of the 13 T cell receptor beta chains below was sequenced from the same sample in a study of T cells in Graves' hyperthyroidism and ophthalmopathy. TCR beta CDR3 regions were amplified from RNA transcripts. HTBI primers drove first-round RT-PCR of the TCR CDR3. TCRdb ran MiXCR on the multiplex PCR reads and lists one entry per CDR3 protein. In the table there are around 100,000 distinct CDR3 sequences, about half of which are singletons. Sequencing used blood. These receptors were collected from a man in his forties with Graves' hyperthyroidism.

The gene calls are TRBV7-3 and TRBJ2-3; 11 bases agree with TRBD1. V trimming: 8 bases; J trimming: 4 bases; junction bases outside the gene matches: 8. CDR1 SGHTA and CDR2 FQGTGA come from the germline V gene. The CDR3 is 15 residues long. CDR3 bases: TGTGCCAGCCAGGGGGGACAGGGGGTTTCAGATACGCAGTATTTT. It yields the protein CASQGGQGVSDTQYF.

The sample holds many counts of this clonotype. J is TRBJ1-1 and V is TRBV7-2; D might be TRBD1 (6 bases). The CDR3 loop spans 16 amino acids. Germline V lookup: CDR1 SGHTA, CDR2 FQGNSA. V lost 5 bases, J lost 0 bases, and 16 bases lay in between. The CDR3 loop is CASSSTRQVMNTEAFF. CDR3 nucleotide sequence: TGTGCCAGCAGCAGTACTCGACAGGTAATGAACACTGAAGCTTTCTTT.

A single count supports this clonotype. The chain couples TRBV10-2 to TRBJ2-1; 12 nucleotides match TRBD1. The junction had 11 bases not matched to a gene; V was cut back by 8 bases and J by 6 bases. Germline CDR1 is WSHSY and CDR2 is SAAADI. The CDR3 covers 16 residues. This chain's CDR3 is CASSEGTGGAINEQFF. In nucleotides, the CDR3 is TGCGCCAGCTCAGAAGGGACAGGGGGCGCGATCAATGAGCAGTTCTTC.

This clonotype was counted at least ten times. The V and J genes are TRBV6-1 and TRBJ1-6, with D unclear. Germline V CDR1 and CDR2: MNHNS, SASEGT. V was cut by 10 bases and J by 7 bases, with 17 bases left in between. The CDR3 length is 14 residues. The CDR3 DNA is TGTGCCACTACCGAGGTACCGACAAATTCACCCCTCCACTTT. Its protein is CATTEVPTNSPLHF.

The sample holds many counts of this clonotype. This chain uses TRBV7-3 with TRBJ1-6, with D perhaps TRBD1 (5 bases). From germline, CDR1 is SGHTA and CDR2 FQGTGA. V lost 8 bases and J 5 bases, leaving 16 bases between the germline ends. The CDR3 consists of 15 residues. The CDR3 sequence is CASRWEDINNSPLHF. Written as DNA, the CDR3 is TGTGCCAGCCGATGGGAGGACATTAATAATTCACCCCTCCACTTT.

V gene TRBV29-1 combines with J gene TRBJ1-2, with TRBD1 identical over 8 bases. With V trimmed by 7 bases and J by 3 bases, 1 base remained unmatched. CDR3 length equals 11 residues. Germline lookup yields CDR1 SQVTM and CDR2 ANQGSEA. The CDR3, as DNA: TGCAGCGCGGGACAGGACTATGGCTACACCTTC. Translating it yields CSAGQDYGYTF.

The chain carries TRBV15 and TRBJ1-6, with 7 bases fitting TRBD1. Trimming cost V 5 bases and J 8 bases; bases outside gene matches: 6. This CDR3 spans 14 amino acids. Germline assignment: CDR1 LNHNV and CDR2 YYDKDF (reference sequence). This CDR3 is CATSAGGRDSPLHF. CDR3 coding DNA: TGTGCCACCAGCGCAGGGGGTAGAGATTCACCCCTCCACTTT. The whole variable domain, remainder taken from reference TRBV15 and TRBJ1-6, is DAMVIQNPRYQVTQFGKPVTLSCSQTLNHNVMYWYQQKSSQAPKLLFHYYDKDFNNEADTPDNFQSRRPNTSFCFLDIRSPGLGDTAMYLCATSAGGRDSPLHFGNGTRLTVT.

This chain connects TRBV19 to TRBJ2-3, with D possibly matching TRBD1 (6 bases). With 5 bases removed from V and 4 bases from J, the gap between germline ends came to 16 bases. The germline V gene encodes CDR1 LNHDA and CDR2 SQIVND (reference sequence). This CDR3 comprises 15 residues. The CDR3 sequence: CASSPQGKGADTQYF. The CDR3 DNA reads TGTGCCAGTAGTCCCCAGGGGAAGGGGGCAGATACGCAGTATTTT.

In this sample, this clonotype turned up many times. The chain links TRBV9 to TRBJ2-5; D uncertain. The CDR3 is 14 amino acids. CDR1 is SGDLS, CDR2 YYNGEE, per germline. V lost 4 bases, J lost 4 bases, and 14 bases lay in between. The CDR3 nucleotides are TGTGCCAGCAGCCCCCGCAATTGGGGAGAGACCCAGTACTTC. This codes for CASSPRNWGETQYF.

This clonotype was seen ten or more times. The V and J genes are TRBV11-3 and TRBJ2-1, with a possible D match to TRBD1 (7 bases). Per the germline V gene, CDR1 is SGHNT and CDR2 is YENEEA. This CDR3 comprises 16 residues. With 4 bases removed from V and 5 bases from J, the gap between germline ends came to 18 bases. Here the CDR3 reads CASSSQGGIRDNEQFF. In DNA form, the CDR3 reads TGTGCCAGCAGCTCGCAGGGGGGAATAAGGGACAATGAGCAGTTCTTC. The full variable domain, completed using reference TRBV11-3 and TRBJ2-1, is EAGVVQSPRYKIIEKKQPVAFWCNPISGHNTLYWYLQNLGQGPELLIRYENEEAVDDSQLPKDRFSAERLKGVDSTLKIQPAELGDSAVYLCASSSQGGIRDNEQFFGPGTRLTVL.

This chain links TRBV29-1 with TRBJ2-5, with 8 bases that match TRBD2. The length of the CDR3 is 14 residues. Germline V gene sequence: CDR1 SQVTM, CDR2 ANQGSEA. The V gene end was trimmed by 1 base and the J gene end by 5 bases; junction bases not matched to a gene: 6. The CDR3 region is CSVEGSGIRETQYF. The CDR3 bases are TGCAGCGTTGAAGGTAGCGGGATACGCGAGACCCAGTACTTC.

The J gene is TRBJ1-6, the V gene TRBV12-3 or TRBV12-4; 9 bases are a match to TRBD1. V trimming: 6 bases; J trimming: 7 bases; junction bases outside the gene matches: 4. CDR3 length: 14 amino acids. The DNA of the CDR3 is TGTGCCAGCAGAACAGGGACAGGGAATTCACCCCTCCACTTT. Its translation: CASRTGTGNSPLHF.

This clonotype was recorded at least ten times. V gene TRBV6-1 combines with J gene TRBJ2-7, with D maybe TRBD1 (6 bases). Germline assignment: CDR1 MNHNS and CDR2 SASEGT. There are 15 residues in the CDR3. V lost 7 bases to trimming and J lost 2 bases, with 18 bases between them. The DNA of the CDR3 is TGTGCCAGCAATCGTTCGGGACACCCACCCTACGAGCAGTACTTC. Its protein product is CASNRSGHPPYEQYF.